The T cell receptor beta chain under discussion was sequenced for a study of siplizumab effects on memory and regulatory T cells. Cells from the mixed lymphocyte reaction underwent coculture for roughly six days at 37 degrees C. Responder PBMCs underwent CFSE labelling, stimulator PBMCs underwent Violet Dye labelling, and both were mixed at 1:1. Study outcomes and limitations: The suppressive capacity of proliferating Tregs from siplizumab cultures remained unconfirmed.

To note about this clone: The antigen is not known.

V lost 0 bases and J 14 bases, leaving 21 bases between the germline ends. From germline, CDR1 is SGHNT and CDR2 YYREEE (reference sequence). The CDR3 spans 15 residues. Generated by immunoSEQ multiplex PCR, the TCRdb table keeps only in-frame clones and is missing some. Found here are about 10,000 clones, just over 45% of them singletons; the top ten hold approximately 22%. This sequence originates from a human donor in good health; the cells came from an allogeneic mixed lymphocyte reaction. Sequences were obtained from CFSE-low (dividing) CD4+ T cells sorted from an allogeneic mixed lymphocyte reaction. The chain uses TRBV5-4 and TRBJ2-1; D might be TRBD1 (6 bases). As DNA, the CDR3 is TGTGCCAGCAGCTTGGAAAGGGCAGGGATTAAGGGGGAGTTCTTC. Translated: CASSLERAGIKGEFF. Full variable domain (outside the CDR3, taken from reference TRBV5-4 and TRBJ2-1): ETGVTQSPTHLIKTRGQQVTLRCSSQSGHNTVSWYQQALGQGPQFIFQYYREEENGRGNFPPRFSGLQFPNYSSELNVNALELDDSALYLCASSLERAGIKGEFFGPGTRLTVL.